The entry that follows covers one T cell receptor (beta chain) sequence. The data were taken from a study of cytomegalovirus exposure and HLA in healthy donors. The study ran its PCR with 60 Vbeta and 13 Jbeta primers. Produced via immunoSEQ multiplex PCR; TCRdb's table is partial and in-frame only. The table shows under 200,000 clones, with approximately 86% occurring only once. The CDR3 runs to 15 residues. Deletions cut 4 bases from V and 0 bases from J, with 13 bases between. Germline CDR1 reads SQVTM; CDR2 reads ANQGSEA. This sequence was found in a woman aged 25 to 39 in good health and CMV-seronegative. This chain joins TRBV29-1 and TRBJ2-1; the D is unclear. The specimen was PBMCs. The CDR3 nucleotides are TGCAGCGTTGTTGGCTCTCCAAGCTCCTACAATGAGCAGTTCTTC. This translates into CSVVGSPSSYNEQFF.